This T cell receptor beta chain comes out of a study of shared clonotypes between healthy human individuals. The overall study: Plates per donor: three CD4 naive, three CD4 memory, two CD8 naive, one CD8 memory. Overall study results and limits: Clonotype sharing among donors, it was expected, would be affected by sequencing depth.

The material for each subset, its genomic DNA, was split evenly across several immunoSEQ plates. Generated by immunoSEQ multiplex PCR, the TCRdb table keeps only in-frame clones and is missing some. The repertoire holds around 2.1 million clones, with about 92% as singletons. Trimming removed 7 bases from V and 1 base from J; junction bases left unmatched: 1. Germline-derived CDR1 and CDR2 are SNHLY and FYNNEI. The CDR3 contains 12 residues. CD8 cells classed as naive were CD45RO-negative and positively selected for CCR7, excluding terminally differentiated effector memory CD45RA+ cells. Comments on this clone: No antigen is known for it.

The TCR was taken from a man younger than 30 in good health. Some clones in this sample may be carry-over from other donors' samples. V and J are TRBV2 and TRBJ2-7, with 7 positions matching TRBD2. The sequenced sample consisted of naive CD8+ T cells from PBMCs. This chain's CDR3 is CASTGGSYEQYF. In DNA form, the CDR3 reads TGTGCCAGCACGGGGGGATCCTACGAGCAGTACTTC.